This T cell receptor (beta chain) was obtained from a study of cytomegalovirus exposure and HLA in healthy donors. It was with 60 Vbeta and 13 Jbeta primers that the PCR ran. The repertoire was sequenced with immunoSEQ multiplex PCR; TCRdb's copy has only in-frame clones and lacks some. The top ten clones hold 0.95% to 1% of a sample with under 200,000 clones, approximately 78% of them seen once. The germline V and J ends were trimmed by 0 bases and 2 bases, with 11 bases remaining between them. The germline CDR1 and CDR2 sequences are ENHRY and SYGVKD. CDR3 length equals 16 residues. The clonotype comes from a girl aged 2 to 10 in good health and CMV-seropositive. Sequenced sample: PBMCs. V gene TRBV10-3 combines with J gene TRBJ1-5; the D is unclear. Written as DNA, the CDR3 is TGTGCCATCAGTGAGTCGGGCTGGAGGGGCAATCAGCCCCAGCATTTT. Protein sequence: CAISESGWRGNQPQHF.